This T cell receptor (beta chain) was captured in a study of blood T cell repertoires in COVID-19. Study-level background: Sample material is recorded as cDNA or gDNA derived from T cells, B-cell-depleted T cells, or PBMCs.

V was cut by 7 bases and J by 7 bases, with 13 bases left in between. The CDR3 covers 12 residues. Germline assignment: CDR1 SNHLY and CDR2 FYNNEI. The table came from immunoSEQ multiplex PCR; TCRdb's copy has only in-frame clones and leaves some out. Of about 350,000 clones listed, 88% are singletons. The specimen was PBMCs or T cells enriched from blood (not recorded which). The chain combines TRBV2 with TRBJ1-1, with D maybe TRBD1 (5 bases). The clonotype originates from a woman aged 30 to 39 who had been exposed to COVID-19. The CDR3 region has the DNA TGTGCCAGCAAACTCGGGGGGAGTGAAGCTTTCTTT. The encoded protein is CASKLGGSEAFF.